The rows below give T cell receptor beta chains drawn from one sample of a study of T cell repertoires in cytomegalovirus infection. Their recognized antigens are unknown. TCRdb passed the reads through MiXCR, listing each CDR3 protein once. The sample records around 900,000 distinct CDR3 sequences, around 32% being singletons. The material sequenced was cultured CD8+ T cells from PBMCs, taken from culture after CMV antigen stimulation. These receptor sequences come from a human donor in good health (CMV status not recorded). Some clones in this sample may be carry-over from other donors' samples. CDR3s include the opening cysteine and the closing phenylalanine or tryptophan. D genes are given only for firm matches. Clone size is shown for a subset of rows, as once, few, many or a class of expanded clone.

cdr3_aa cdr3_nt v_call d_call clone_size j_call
CASRQTYNEQFF TGTGCCAGCCGGCAAACCTACAATGAGCAGTTCTTC TRBV27 NA NA TRBJ2-1
CASSPGLSTGELFF TGCGCCAGCAGCCCCGGACTTTCCACCGGGGAGCTGTTTTTT TRBV4-1 NA few TRBJ2-2
CASSQFPLGTDTQYF TGTGCCAGCAGCCAATTCCCCTTGGGCACAGATACGCAGTATTTT TRBV14 NA NA TRBJ2-3
CASSDGGQGAESSPLHF TGTGCCAGCAGCGACGGGGGACAGGGGGCAGAAAGTTCACCCCTCCACTTT TRBV6-5 TRBD1 NA TRBJ1-6
CSARPEEEGLGSPLHF TGCAGTGCTAGACCTGAAGAGGAGGGGCTGGGTTCACCCCTCCACTTT TRBV20-1 NA few TRBJ1-6
CASRDSIYEQYF TGTGCCAGCAGGGACAGCATTTACGAGCAGTACTTC TRBV2 NA few TRBJ2-7
CASSQYRGDPNYGYTF TGCGCCAGCAGCCAATACAGGGGGGATCCTAACTATGGCTACACCTTC TRBV4-3 TRBD1 few TRBJ1-2
CASSLRLAGGPRHEQYF TGCGCCAGCAGCTTGCGCCTAGCGGGGGGGCCCAGGCACGAGCAGTACTTC TRBV5-1 TRBD2 NA TRBJ2-7
CASSTGTSGANNEQFF TGTGCCAGCAGCACCGGGACTAGCGGAGCCAACAATGAGCAGTTCTTC TRBV3-1 TRBD2 NA TRBJ2-1
CASSPRRQRGVQETQYF TGTGCCAGCAGCCCCCGGAGGCAACGGGGTGTACAAGAGACCCAGTACTTC TRBV11-2 NA few TRBJ2-5
CASSYNIPANTGELFF TGTGCCAGCAGTTACAACATACCAGCGAACACCGGGGAGCTGTTTTTT TRBV6-5 NA NA TRBJ2-2
CASSEAFGSPGAAKNIQYF TGTGCCAGCAGTGAAGCGTTTGGGTCCCCGGGGGCTGCCAAAAACATTCAGTACTTC TRBV2 NA few TRBJ2-4
CASSTRDRVLVEQFF TGTGCCAGCAGCACCCGGGACAGGGTACTTGTTGAGCAGTTCTTC TRBV11-1 TRBD1 NA TRBJ2-1
CASSTQQGSWGETQYF TGTGCCAGCAGCACCCAACAGGGGAGTTGGGGAGAGACCCAGTACTTC TRBV13 TRBD1 NA TRBJ2-5
CASSLLRRGNTEAFF TGTGCCAGCAGTTTACTCCGCAGGGGGAACACTGAAGCTTTCTTT TRBV12-3/TRBV12-4 NA NA TRBJ1-1
CASSPGDRGGAQETQYF TGTGCCAGCAGCCCAGGTGATCGCGGGGGGGCCCAAGAGACCCAGTACTTC TRBV7-9 TRBD2 few TRBJ2-5
CSVDHPGPNLYGYTF TGCAGCGTTGATCACCCGGGGCCTAATCTCTATGGCTACACCTTC TRBV29-1 NA NA TRBJ1-2
CASSQDGTGWGMNTEAFF TGTGCCAGCAGCCAAGACGGGACAGGGTGGGGTATGAACACTGAAGCTTTCTTT TRBV4-2 TRBD1 NA TRBJ1-1
CASRYWDGGAYEQYF TGTGCCAGCAGATATTGGGACGGTGGGGCCTACGAGCAGTACTTC TRBV6-1 NA few TRBJ2-7
CASSSWGQGGTDTQYF TGTGCCAGCAGCTCGTGGGGGCAAGGGGGCACAGATACGCAGTATTTT TRBV11-1 NA few TRBJ2-3
CASSLGWGLGRDTEAFF TGTGCCAGCAGCTTGGGGTGGGGGTTGGGACGGGACACTGAAGCTTTCTTT TRBV7-6 NA many TRBJ1-1
CASSPGAGDEQFF TGTGCCAGCAGCCCAGGGGCTGGCGATGAGCAGTTCTTC TRBV14 NA few TRBJ2-1
CASSYSRQGHQPQHF TGTGCCAGCAGTTACTCCAGACAGGGGCATCAGCCCCAGCATTTT TRBV6-5 TRBD1 NA TRBJ1-5
CASSGRLAGGTGELFF TGTGCCAGCAGTGGCAGACTAGCGGGGGGAACCGGGGAGCTGTTTTTT TRBV6-1 TRBD2 many TRBJ2-2
CASSADRDQPQHF TGTGCCAGCAGTGCCGACAGAGATCAGCCCCAGCATTTT TRBV12-3/TRBV12-4 NA NA TRBJ1-5
CASSQDVLAGVGNEQFF TGCGCCAGCAGCCAAGATGTACTAGCGGGGGTAGGGAATGAGCAGTTCTTC TRBV4-1 TRBD2 NA TRBJ2-1
CASSYAKPNEDREKLFF TGTGCCAGCAGTTACGCGAAACCGAACGAGGATAGGGAAAAACTGTTTTTT TRBV6-6 NA NA TRBJ1-4
CASRTTGGNYGYTF TGTGCCAGTAGGACCACAGGGGGCAACTATGGCTACACCTTC TRBV19 TRBD1 NA TRBJ1-2
CSVAGTGNSGANVLTF TGCAGCGTTGCCGGGACAGGGAACTCTGGGGCCAACGTCCTGACTTTC TRBV29-1 TRBD1 NA TRBJ2-6
CASTQRGQGLNNEQFF TGTGCCAGCACCCAACGCGGACAGGGTTTAAACAATGAGCAGTTCTTC TRBV6-1 TRBD1 few TRBJ2-1
CASIMNRGWGYTF TGTGCCAGCATCATGAACCGGGGATGGGGCTACACCTTC TRBV7-3 NA many TRBJ1-2
CASSYGGGQFF TGTGCCAGCAGTTACGGGGGGGGGCAGTTCTTC TRBV6-5 TRBD2 few TRBJ2-1
CASSSGQGGDTEAFF TGTGCCAGCAGCTCAGGCCAGGGGGGTGACACTGAAGCTTTCTTT TRBV7-6 TRBD1 few TRBJ1-1
CASTPGDRQSGYTF TGTGCCAGCACCCCAGGGGACAGGCAAAGTGGCTACACCTTC TRBV7-9 TRBD1 NA TRBJ1-2
CASIGTAKANTEAFF TGTGCCAGCATCGGGACAGCTAAGGCGAACACTGAAGCTTTCTTT TRBV27 TRBD1 NA TRBJ1-1
CASSRRGSSSTDTQYF TGCGCCAGCAGCCGACGAGGCTCCTCTAGCACAGATACGCAGTATTTT TRBV4-3 NA few TRBJ2-3
CASTVRGAPAGELFF TGTGCCAGTACCGTACGGGGGGCCCCGGCCGGGGAGCTGTTTTTT TRBV6-8 NA NA TRBJ2-2
CASSVHCRPDGEQFF TGTGCCAGCAGCGTACATTGCCGGCCCGACGGTGAGCAGTTCTTC TRBV7-9 NA NA TRBJ2-1
CASSYTGDIGSYEQYF TGTGCCAGCAGCTATACCGGGGACATCGGCTCCTACGAGCAGTACTTC TRBV27 NA NA TRBJ2-7
CASSLAGSSSNYGYTF TGTGCCAGCAGCTTAGCAGGTTCCTCCTCTAACTATGGCTACACCTTC TRBV7-9 NA NA TRBJ1-2
CASSQRTPGQGMYEQYF TGCGCCAGCAGCCAAAGAACGCCGGGACAGGGCATGTACGAGCAGTACTTC TRBV4-1 TRBD1 few TRBJ2-7
CASSLGQGPTSPRMFTF TGTGCCAGCAGCTTAGGACAGGGGCCAACCTCGCCCCGTATGTTCACCTTC TRBV13 TRBD1 NA TRBJ1-2
CANSFSGYYGYTF TGTGCCAACAGTTTCTCAGGGTACTATGGCTACACCTTC TRBV27 NA NA TRBJ1-2
CSVGRVNQPQHF TGCAGCGTTGGCAGGGTCAATCAGCCCCAGCATTTT TRBV29-1 NA NA TRBJ1-5
CASSLTGGQTNEKLFF TGTGCCAGCAGTTTAACAGGGGGCCAGACTAATGAAAAACTGTTTTTT TRBV27 TRBD1 few TRBJ1-4
CASSSGLGTDTQYF TGTGCCAGCAGCTCGGGACTAGGAACAGATACGCAGTATTTT TRBV7-6 TRBD2 many TRBJ2-3
CASSSVHSNQPQHF TGTGCCAGCAGCTCAGTACATAGCAATCAGCCCCAGCATTTT TRBV5-6 NA few TRBJ1-5
CASSPDGDTIYF TGCGCCAGCAGTCCGGACGGCGACACCATATATTTT TRBV4-1 NA few TRBJ1-3
CASSPKTGGRIYGYTF TGTGCCAGCAGCCCAAAAACAGGGGGCAGAATCTATGGCTACACCTTC TRBV27 TRBD1 few TRBJ1-2
CSVVGLAGGLTNTGELFF TGCAGCGTTGTTGGGCTAGCGGGGGGGCTAACGAACACCGGGGAGCTGTTTTTT TRBV29-1 TRBD2 few TRBJ2-2
CASSQDRGGIYEQYF TGCGCCAGCAGCCAAGATAGGGGGGGGATCTACGAGCAGTACTTC TRBV4-1 NA NA TRBJ2-7
CASTLGLGDHEQFF TGTGCCAGCACCCTGGGACTAGGGGATCATGAGCAGTTCTTC TRBV6-1 TRBD2 NA TRBJ2-1
CASSFRDSPYQETQYF TGTGCTAGCAGCTTCCGGGACAGCCCGTACCAAGAGACCCAGTACTTC TRBV7-7 TRBD1 NA TRBJ2-5
CASSFFFPGHKSGANVLTF TGTGCCAGCAGCTTCTTTTTCCCGGGACACAAATCTGGGGCCAACGTCCTGACTTTC TRBV7-4 NA NA TRBJ2-6
CASTFGQGSGYTF TGTGCCAGTACCTTCGGGCAGGGGAGCGGCTACACCTTC TRBV19 NA NA TRBJ1-2